This T cell receptor beta chain was recovered during a study of blood T cell repertoires in COVID-19. Study context: The study drew acute and convalescent COVID-19 samples from the United States, Italy and Spain. From T cells, B-cell-depleted T cells, or PBMCs came the material, which was cDNA or gDNA.

Original processing notes: Estimation of nucleated cell counts was performed using reference gene primer amplification. Some clones are missing from TCRdb's copy, which holds only in-frame ones; the method was immunoSEQ multiplex PCR. V, J and clone size are taken as reported in that table, and D and trimming were inferred from the DNA itself. The table shows 250,000 to 300,000 clones, with roughly 85% occurring only once. Sequencing was performed on peripheral blood. This sequence originates from a woman aged 65 to 85 with acute or convalescent COVID-19.

The CDR3 DNA reads TGCAGTGCTAGAGGGAGGAGTGAGCAGTTCTTC. Its translation: CSARGRSEQFF. This sequence joins TRBV20-1 and TRBJ2-1; D may be TRBD2 (5 bases). Per the germline V gene, CDR1 is DFQATT and CDR2 is SNEGSKA (reference sequence). The CDR3 runs to 11 residues. V was trimmed by 1 base and J by 9 bases, leaving 7 bases between them.